This T cell receptor (beta chain) was identified during a study of T cell changes during pregnancy in multiple sclerosis. There are 13 residues in the CDR3. Germline V gene lookup returns CDR1 GTSNPN and CDR2 SVGIG (reference sequence). Between the trimmed V and J ends, which lost 0 bases and 5 bases, there was a span of 10 bases. Only in-frame clones appear in the TCRdb table, and some are missing; sequencing was by immunoSEQ multiplex PCR. Here the sample spans approximately 43,000 clones, roughly 84% being singletons. The TCR was taken from a female donor with multiple sclerosis, enrolled in a pregnancy study. The material was CD4+ T cells from peripheral blood mononuclear cells, obtained before pregnancy. The chain couples TRBV30 to TRBJ1-2; no reliable D call. The CDR3 here is CAWSVSPLYGYTF. In DNA, the CDR3 is TGTGCCTGGAGTGTTTCCCCCCTATATGGCTACACCTTC.